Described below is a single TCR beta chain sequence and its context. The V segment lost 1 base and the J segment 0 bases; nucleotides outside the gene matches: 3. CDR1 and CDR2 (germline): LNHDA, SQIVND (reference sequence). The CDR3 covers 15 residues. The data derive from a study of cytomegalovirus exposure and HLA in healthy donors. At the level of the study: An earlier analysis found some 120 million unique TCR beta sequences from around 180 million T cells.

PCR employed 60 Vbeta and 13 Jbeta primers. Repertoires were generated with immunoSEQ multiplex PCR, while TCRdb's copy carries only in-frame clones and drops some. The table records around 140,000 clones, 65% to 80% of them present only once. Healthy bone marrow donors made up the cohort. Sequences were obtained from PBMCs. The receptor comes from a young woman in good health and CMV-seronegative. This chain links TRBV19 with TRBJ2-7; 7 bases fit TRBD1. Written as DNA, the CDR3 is TGTGCCAGTAGTATAGGAGCAGGGGGCTCCTACGAGCAGTACTTC. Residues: CASSIGAGGSYEQYF.